The 17 T cell receptor beta chains reported below all come from one sample, sequenced in a study of cytomegalovirus exposure and HLA in healthy donors. 13 Jbeta primers and 60 Vbeta primers were used for the PCR. This table comes from immunoSEQ multiplex PCR, and its TCRdb copy is limited to in-frame clones, with some not included. This sample yields 120,000 to 150,000 clones, of which almost 80% are seen a single time; about 6.7% belongs to the top ten. Material for sequencing was PBMCs. The receptors were gathered from a woman in her thirties or forties in good health and CMV-seropositive.

The V and J genes are TRBV7-6 and TRBJ1-1; D is unclear. V lost 5 bases and J 11 bases, leaving 15 bases between the germline ends. Germline values: CDR1 SGHVS, CDR2 FNYEAQ. The CDR3 contains 12 residues. As DNA, the CDR3 is TGTGCCAGCAGCCCGGACTTGAGGCGGGCTTTCTTT. Protein: CASSPDLRRAFF.

This clone appeared once. This chain uses TRBV6-1 with TRBJ1-2, with D possibly TRBD1 on 6 matching bases. Trimming shortened V by 3 bases and J by 6 bases, and 14 bases separated the two germline ends. The CDR3 has 14 residues. The germline V gene encodes CDR1 MNHNS and CDR2 SASEGT. The CDR3 reads CASSDGGLFDGYTF. In DNA form, the CDR3 reads TGTGCCAGCAGTGACGGGGGGCTTTTTGATGGCTACACCTTC.

Of note for this clone: Relative to the germline gene, one junction end is altered; a read error may explain this. The chain carries TRBV7-9 and TRBJ2-7, with TRBD2 matching over 10 bases. CDR1 is SEHNR and CDR2 is FQNEAQ in the germline V gene (reference sequence). The CDR3 totals 15 residues. Here the CDR3 reads CASSLALAGVNEQYF. As DNA, the CDR3 is TGTGCCAGCAGCTTAGCCCTAGCGGGGGTAAACGAGCAGTATTTC. The whole variable domain, remainder taken from reference TRBV7-9 and TRBJ2-7, is DTGVSQNPRHKITKRGQNVTFRCDPISEHNRLYWYRQTLGQGPEFLTYFQNEAQLEKSRLLSDRFSAERPKGSFSTLEIQRTEQGDSAMYLCASSLALAGVNEQYFGPGTRLTVT.

The V gene is TRBV5-1, the J gene TRBJ2-3, with 7 bases aligning to TRBD2. The V and J ends lost 6 bases and 3 bases, in that order; junction bases with no gene match: 10. There are 15 residues in the CDR3. Germline loops: CDR1 SGHRS, CDR2 YFSETQ. The CDR3: CASKFSGQGTDTQYF. The CDR3 nucleotides are TGCGCCAGCAAATTTAGCGGGCAGGGAACAGATACGCAGTATTTT. Variable domain in full (rest from reference TRBV5-1 and TRBJ2-3): KAGVTQTPRYLIKTRGQQVTLSCSPISGHRSVSWYQQTPGQGLQFLFEYFSETQRNKGNFPGRFSGRQFSNSRSEMNVSTLELGDSALYLCASKFSGQGTDTQYFGPGTRLTVL.

The chain uses TRBV6-6 and TRBJ2-7, with TRBD2 matching 15 bases. Germline CDR1 is MNHNY and CDR2 is SVGAGI (reference sequence). The V gene end was trimmed by 6 bases and the J gene end by 6 bases; junction bases not matched to a gene: 6. The length of the CDR3 is 15 residues. CDR3 DNA sequence: TGTGCCAGCAGCCCGGAGGGACTAGCGGGGGGCGAGCAGTACTTC. It translates to CASSPEGLAGGEQYF.

The chain couples TRBV4-1 to TRBJ2-2; TRBD1 might be the D (6 bases). The CDR3 totals 17 residues. Trimming took 4 bases from V and 0 from J, leaving 15 bases between them. The germline V gene has CDR1 MGHRA and CDR2 YSYEKL. The CDR3 DNA reads as TGCGCCAGCAGCCCAGAAGCCAGGGGCGCGAACACCGGGGAGCTGTTTTTT. It codes for CASSPEARGANTGELFF.

V and J are TRBV6-4 and TRBJ1-5; D gene ambiguous. CDR3 length equals 13 residues. The V gene lost 4 bases and the J gene lost 6 bases, with 10 bases spanning the gap. In germline, CDR1 is MRHNA, CDR2 SNTAGT. The chain's CDR3 is CASSGSPGQPQHF. The DNA for the CDR3 is TGTGCCAGCAGTGGGTCCCCGGGTCAGCCCCAGCATTTT.

The rearrangement uses TRBV5-1 and TRBJ2-5, with TRBD1 identical over 9 bases. Germline values: CDR1 SGHRS, CDR2 YFSETQ. This CDR3 contains 14 residues. The V gene end was trimmed by 4 bases and the J gene end by 5 bases; junction bases not matched to a gene: 6. CDR3 in DNA: TGCGCCAGCAGCGCACAGGGGGCGAAGGAGACCCAGTACTTC. Its protein product is CASSAQGAKETQYF.

The CDR3 sequence is CASSLRQATDTQYF. The CDR3 bases are TGCGCCAGCAGCCTACGACAGGCCACAGATACGCAGTATTTT. The V and J genes are TRBV4-1 and TRBJ2-3; the D gene is possibly TRBD1 (6 bases). The CDR3 is 14 amino acids. Trimming cost V 4 bases and J 2 bases, with 10 bases left between them. The germline V gene has CDR1 MGHRA and CDR2 YSYEKL.

This rearrangement joins TRBV23-1 to TRBJ1-2, with TRBD1 matching 10 bases. TRBV23-1 is an ORF, with its function uncertain. CDR3 size: 18 residues. The ends lost 4 bases at V and 5 bases at J; junction bases unmatched: 16. The CDR3: CASSPSGQGDSPGYGYTF. CDR3 bases: TGCGCCAGCAGTCCCTCCGGACAGGGGGATTCTCCTGGATATGGCTACACCTTC.

The V gene is TRBV15, the J gene TRBJ2-5, with 7 bases lining up with TRBD2. Looked up from germline, CDR1 is LNHNV and CDR2 is YYDKDF (reference sequence). This CDR3 is 15 amino acids long. V lost 0 bases, J lost 2 bases, and 3 bases stayed unmatched. The CDR3 loop reads CATSRDTGGQETQYF. DNA of the CDR3: TGTGCCACCAGCAGAGATACGGGGGGACAAGAGACCCAGTACTTC.

The chain combines TRBV28 with TRBJ1-2, with D perhaps matching TRBD1 (5 bases). CDR1 and CDR2 from the germline V gene are MDHEN and SYDVKM. The CDR3 sequence is 16 residues long. V lost 7 bases and J lost 4, with 22 bases in between. The CDR3 loop is CASTLGSGGVLYGYTF. The CDR3 DNA sequence: TGTGCCAGCACCCTAGGATCGGGGGGTGTGCTCTATGGCTACACCTTC.

This clone was recorded only once. The rearrangement uses TRBV2 and TRBJ2-5, with 9 bases matching TRBD2. The CDR3 consists of 13 residues. The ends lost 11 bases at V and 5 bases at J; junction bases unmatched: 9. Germline values: CDR1 SNHLY, CDR2 FYNNEI. The CDR3 DNA is TGTGCCTCCCGGGGACTAGCCGTCGAGACCCAGTACTTC. Translating gives CASRGLAVETQYF.

The chain uses TRBV5-1 and TRBJ2-1, with 12 bases aligning to TRBD2. Germline assignment: CDR1 SGHRS and CDR2 YFSETQ. The CDR3 covers 17 residues. The trim removed 1 base at V and 5 bases at J, leaving 7 bases unmatched. DNA for the CDR3: TGCGCCAGCAGCTTGACCTGGACTAGCGGGGACCACAATGAGCAGTTCTTC. Translated: CASSLTWTSGDHNEQFF. Filled out from reference TRBV5-1 and TRBJ2-1, the complete variable domain reads KAGVTQTPRYLIKTRGQQVTLSCSPISGHRSVSWYQQTPGQGLQFLFEYFSETQRNKGNFPGRFSGRQFSNSRSEMNVSTLELGDSALYLCASSLTWTSGDHNEQFFGPGTRLTVL.

The chain employs TRBV11-1 and TRBJ1-2; possibly TRBD1 for D (5 bases). Germline V gives CDR1 SGHAT, CDR2 FQDESV (reference sequence). V was clipped by 3 bases and J by 8 bases, with 13 bases between them. The CDR3 contains 13 residues. The CDR3 DNA follows: TGTGCCAGCAGCTTCGGGCAGGGCCGGGGCTACACCTTC. As protein: CASSFGQGRGYTF.

The CDR3 sequence is CASSEIQGQGQPQHF. The DNA of the CDR3 is TGTGCCAGCAGTGAGATTCAGGGACAGGGTCAGCCCCAGCATTTT. The chain links TRBV2 to TRBJ1-5; 9 bases are a match to TRBD1. CDR3 length: 15 residues. The germline V gene encodes CDR1 SNHLY and CDR2 FYNNEI. V shed 3 bases and J 6 bases; nucleotides not matched to a gene: 6.

This clone was seen just once. The CDR3 is CASSLRRVNTEAFF. In DNA form, the CDR3 reads TGTGCCAGCAGTCTTCGGAGGGTGAACACTGAAGCTTTCTTT. V is TRBV28 and J is TRBJ1-1; D not resolved. The V gene's germline CDR1 is MDHEN and CDR2 SYDVKM. CDR3 size: 14 residues. V lost 5 bases and J 0 bases, leaving 10 bases between the germline ends.